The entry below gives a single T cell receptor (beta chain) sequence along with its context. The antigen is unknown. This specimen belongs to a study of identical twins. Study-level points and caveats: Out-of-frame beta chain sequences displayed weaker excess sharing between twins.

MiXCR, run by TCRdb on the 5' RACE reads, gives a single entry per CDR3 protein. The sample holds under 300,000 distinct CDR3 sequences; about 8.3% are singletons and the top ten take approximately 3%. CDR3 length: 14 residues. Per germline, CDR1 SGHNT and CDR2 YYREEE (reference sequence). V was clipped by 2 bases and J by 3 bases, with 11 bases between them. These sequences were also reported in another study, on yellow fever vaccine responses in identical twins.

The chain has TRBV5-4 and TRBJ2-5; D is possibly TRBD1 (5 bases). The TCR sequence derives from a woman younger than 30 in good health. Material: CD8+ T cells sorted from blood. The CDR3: CASSFSDREETQYF. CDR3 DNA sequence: TGTGCCAGCAGCTTCTCCGACAGAGAAGAGACCCAGTACTTC.